This is a list of T cell receptor beta chains from one sample in a study of T cell changes during pregnancy in multiple sclerosis. Some clones are missing from TCRdb's copy, which holds only in-frame ones; the method was immunoSEQ multiplex PCR. The data show under 70,000 clones, roughly 91% seen once. This specimen consisted of peripheral blood, obtained in the third trimester of pregnancy. The source is a female donor in good health, enrolled as a control in a pregnancy study. Both conserved end residues are part of each CDR3. D genes are given only for firm matches. Expanded clones are given a class, and other clones once, few, many or no size at all.

d_gene: TRBD1
j_gene: TRBJ2-3
abundance: -
v_gene: TRBV14
CDR3nt: TGTGCCAGCAGCCAAGAAGCTAAACCGGGACAGAGCACAGATACGCAGTATTTT
CDR3aa: CASSQEAKPGQSTDTQYF

d_gene: TRBD1
j_gene: TRBJ1-4
abundance: once
v_gene: TRBV19
CDR3nt: TGTGCCAGTAGTATATTCGGGACAGGACTTAATGAAAAACTGTTTTTT
CDR3aa: CASSIFGTGLNEKLFF

d_gene: TRBD1
j_gene: TRBJ1-1
abundance: -
v_gene: TRBV7-3
CDR3nt: TGTGCCAGCAGCCCCTTGGGACAGGGAGAAGCTTTCTTT
CDR3aa: CASSPLGQGEAFF

d_gene: -
j_gene: TRBJ1-1
abundance: -
v_gene: TRBV4-1
CDR3nt: TGCGCCAGCAGCCAAGACTTAACAAGTATGAACACTGAAGCTTTCTTT
CDR3aa: CASSQDLTSMNTEAFF

d_gene: TRBD2
j_gene: TRBJ2-5
abundance: -
v_gene: TRBV30
CDR3nt: TGTGCCTTGAGGGAGCGGGGGGGCGGAGAGACCCAGTACTTC
CDR3aa: CALRERGGGETQYF

d_gene: -
j_gene: TRBJ2-5
abundance: -
v_gene: TRBV5-1
CDR3nt: TGCGCCAGCAGCGAGGCAGGGCAAGAGACCCAGTACTTC
CDR3aa: CASSEAGQETQYF

d_gene: -
j_gene: TRBJ1-5
abundance: -
v_gene: TRBV7-9
CDR3nt: TGTGCCAGCAGCTTAGCGGAGGCTAATAGCAATCAGCCCCAGCATTTT
CDR3aa: CASSLAEANSNQPQHF

d_gene: -
j_gene: TRBJ2-1
abundance: -
v_gene: TRBV10-3
CDR3nt: TGTGCCATCAGGGGACATGGGAATGAGCAGTTCTTC
CDR3aa: CAIRGHGNEQFF

d_gene: TRBD2
j_gene: TRBJ2-1
abundance: -
v_gene: TRBV7-2
CDR3nt: TGTGCCAGCAGCCCAACTAGCGGGCTTTACAATGAGCAGTTCTTC
CDR3aa: CASSPTSGLYNEQFF

d_gene: TRBD1
j_gene: TRBJ1-1
abundance: -
v_gene: TRBV11-3
CDR3nt: TGTGCCAGCAGCTTAGGGGACAGAGAGGCTGAAGCTTTCTTT
CDR3aa: CASSLGDREAEAFF

d_gene: TRBD1
j_gene: TRBJ2-7
abundance: -
v_gene: TRBV5-8
CDR3nt: TGTGCCAGTCCGCGGGACAGGGGAGGGAGCTACGAGCAGTACTTC
CDR3aa: CASPRDRGGSYEQYF

d_gene: -
j_gene: TRBJ2-7
abundance: -
v_gene: TRBV2
CDR3nt: TGTGCCAGCAGGGTAGTATCCTACGAGCAGTACTTC
CDR3aa: CASRVVSYEQYF

d_gene: TRBD2
j_gene: TRBJ2-5
abundance: once
v_gene: TRBV19
CDR3nt: TGTGCCAGTAGTAAGACTAGCGATAGAGAGACCCAGTACTTC
CDR3aa: CASSKTSDRETQYF

d_gene: TRBD1
j_gene: TRBJ1-4
abundance: -
v_gene: TRBV5-8
CDR3nt: TGTGCCAGCAGTAAGACAGGGTACACTAATGAAAAACTGTTTTTT
CDR3aa: CASSKTGYTNEKLFF

d_gene: TRBD2
j_gene: TRBJ2-3
abundance: once
v_gene: TRBV7-6
CDR3nt: TGTGCCAGCAGCTCCAGGGTAGCGGGAGGTACAGATACGCAGTATTTT
CDR3aa: CASSSRVAGGTDTQYF

d_gene: -
j_gene: TRBJ1-6
abundance: -
v_gene: TRBV10-3
CDR3nt: TGTGCCATCAGTGGGACAGTTCCCGAAAATTCACCCCTCCACTTT
CDR3aa: CAISGTVPENSPLHF

d_gene: TRBD2
j_gene: TRBJ2-7
abundance: -
v_gene: TRBV27
CDR3nt: TGTGCCAGCAGTTTAGGTATAGCGGGATTTTTCTACGAGCAGTACTTC
CDR3aa: CASSLGIAGFFYEQYF

d_gene: TRBD2
j_gene: TRBJ2-7
abundance: -
v_gene: TRBV4-1
CDR3nt: TGCGCCAGCAGCCAAGTTGGGCTAGCGGGAGGGGCCATCGAGCAGTACTTC
CDR3aa: CASSQVGLAGGAIEQYF

d_gene: TRBD1
j_gene: TRBJ2-5
abundance: -
v_gene: TRBV27
CDR3nt: TGTGCCAGCAGTCATTCGTCCGGACAGGGGGTCGCAGAGACCCAGTACTTC
CDR3aa: CASSHSSGQGVAETQYF

d_gene: TRBD1
j_gene: TRBJ1-1
abundance: few
v_gene: TRBV7-9
CDR3nt: TGTGCCAGCAGCTTAGGGGGGGGACAGGGGACCACTGAAGCTTTCTTT
CDR3aa: CASSLGGGQGTTEAFF

d_gene: TRBD1
j_gene: TRBJ1-2
abundance: -
v_gene: TRBV14
CDR3nt: TGTGCCAGCAGCCCCCGCATCAGGGGGGCATCTTCCAACTATGGCTACACCTTC
CDR3aa: CASSPRIRGASSNYGYTF

d_gene: -
j_gene: TRBJ2-5
abundance: -
v_gene: TRBV7-7
CDR3nt: TGTGCTAGCAGCTTAGTCGGAGGGCAAGAGACCCAGTACTTC
CDR3aa: CASSLVGGQETQYF

d_gene: TRBD2
j_gene: TRBJ2-3
abundance: -
v_gene: TRBV27
CDR3nt: TGTGCCAGCAGCCCTGGACTAGCGGGGGGGGATACGCAGTATTTT
CDR3aa: CASSPGLAGGDTQYF

d_gene: TRBD1
j_gene: TRBJ1-4
abundance: -
v_gene: TRBV2
CDR3nt: TGTGCCAGCAGAGCTCTTTTTGGGACAGTCAATGAAAAACTGTTTTTT
CDR3aa: CASRALFGTVNEKLFF

d_gene: TRBD2
j_gene: TRBJ2-3
abundance: -
v_gene: TRBV9
CDR3nt: TGTGCCAGCAGCCCTGGACTAGCGAGCACAGATACGCAGTATTTT
CDR3aa: CASSPGLASTDTQYF